The 8 T cell receptor beta chains below come from one sample, sequenced in a study of tumor and adjacent non-tumor tissue in lung cancer. Three rounds of nested PCR, following a modified ARM-PCR protocol, produced the TCRbeta library. Using its own MiXCR run on the multiplex PCR reads, TCRdb lists one record per CDR3 protein. The repertoire includes under 150,000 distinct CDR3 sequences, 60% to 70% of them detected once, and about 20% sits in the top ten. RNA was extracted from bulk tissue without any cell sorting. The sample taken for sequencing was lung tumor tissue. Receptors originate from a man in his 60s with small cell lung cancer.

Comments on this clonotype: A read error may produce the germline difference seen at one junction end. The chain recombines TRBV24-1 with TRBJ2-2; D is uncertain. Germline loops: CDR1 KGHDR, CDR2 SFDVKD. This CDR3 has 13 amino acids. CDR3 protein: CATSVPGTGELFF. CDR3 coding DNA: TGTGCCACAAGTGTTCCGGGCACCGGGGAGCTGTTTTTT.

V and J are TRBV6-5 and TRBJ2-7; D assignment may be TRBD1 or TRBD2 (5 bases each). In germline, CDR1 is MNHEY, CDR2 SVGAGI. The CDR3 has 15 residues. The ends were cut back, 6 bases at V and 3 bases at J, with 18 bases in the middle. CDR3 coding DNA: TGTGCCAGCAGGGGGGAGCTAGTACCAGGCTACGAGCAGTACGTC. As protein: CASRGELVPGYEQYV.

This clonotype was counted only a few times. The V call is TRBV4-1, the J call TRBJ2-5; perhaps TRBD2 as D (6 bases). Per germline, CDR1 MGHRA and CDR2 YSYEKL. Trimming took off 0 bases at V and 4 bases at J, with 15 bases between the two ends. There are 16 residues in the CDR3. In nucleotides, the CDR3 is TGCGCCAGCAGCCAAGAAGACGGGAGATGGGGAGAGACCCAGTACTTC. Amino acid sequence: CASSQEDGRWGETQYF.

This clonotype has ten or more counts. The chain links TRBV11-3 to TRBJ1-1; D unresolved. CDR1 and CDR2 (germline): SGHNT, YENEEA. The V and J ends lost 4 bases and 1 base respectively, with 10 bases between them. The CDR3 loop spans 14 amino acids. DNA of the CDR3: TGTGCCAGCAGCTCCCGCTCGGAGAACACTGAAGCTTTCTTT. This sequence encodes CASSSRSENTEAFF.

Turning to this clonotype: This sequence may be a read error, since a much larger clone differs from it by one base. The chain employs TRBV6-1 and TRBJ2-3; perhaps TRBD1 as D (5 bases). Germline CDR1 and CDR2: MNHNS and SASEGT. The CDR3 runs to 13 residues. CDR3 sequence (DNA): TGTGCCAGCAGTCAGGGATATACAGATACGCTGTATTTT. The encoded protein is CASSQGYTDTLYF.

This clonotype appeared a few times. The rearrangement uses TRBV20-1 and TRBJ2-3; D perhaps matches TRBD1 (5 bases). The germline V gene has CDR1 DFQATT and CDR2 SNEGSKA (reference sequence). V lost 5 bases, J lost 6 bases, and 12 bases lay in between. This CDR3 has 12 residues. In DNA form, the CDR3 reads TGCAGTGCTTTTTTCCCAGGGGATACGCAGTATTTT. Protein: CSAFFPGDTQYF.

This clonotype has a handful of counts. CDR3 loop: CASSYAGQSYGYTF. The CDR3 nucleotides are TGTGCCAGCAGTTACGCGGGACAGTCTTATGGCTACACCTTC. The rearrangement links TRBV6-5 to TRBJ1-2; 7 bases align to TRBD1. V trimming: 2 bases; J trimming: 5 bases; junction bases outside the gene matches: 5. The CDR3 runs to 14 residues. Germline V CDR1 and CDR2: MNHEY, SVGAGI.

About this clonotype: A much larger clone is a single base away; this may be a read error. This chain uses TRBV20-1 with TRBJ2-5, with a possible D match to TRBD1 (5 bases). V shed 6 bases and J shed 2 bases, with 19 bases lying between them. Germline CDR1 DFQATT, CDR2 SNEGSKA (reference sequence). This CDR3 has 15 residues. The CDR3 spells CSAPYRTTFQETQYF. For the CDR3, the DNA is TGCAGTGCACCGTACAGGACGACCTTTCAAGAGACCCAGTACTTC.